Shown below are 27 T cell receptor beta chains from a single sample sequenced in a study of graft-versus-host responses after intestinal transplantation. Clones were sequenced by immunoSEQ multiplex PCR, and TCRdb holds only the in-frame ones, with some missing. Here the sample spans about 31,000 clones, approximately 80% being singletons. Antigen specificity for these receptors is unknown. The starting material was unstimulated CD8+ T cells sorted from spleen or lymph node cells, obtained before intestinal transplant. Every receptor here comes from a human donor who received an intestinal transplant.

The rearrangement uses TRBV11-2 and TRBJ2-5; TRBD1 is a possible D gene (5 bases). The CDR3 is 13 residues long. In germline, CDR1 is SGHAT, CDR2 FQNNGV. V was cut by 5 bases and J by 4 bases, with 11 bases left in between. The CDR3 loop is CASSQFRGETQYF. The CDR3 DNA is TGTGCCAGCAGCCAGTTTAGGGGAGAGACCCAGTACTTC.

A remark on this clone: The junction shows a germline mismatch at one end, possibly a read error. The V and J genes are TRBV7-8 and TRBJ2-1; 9 nucleotides agree with TRBD2. There are 15 residues in the CDR3. In germline, CDR1 is SGHVS, CDR2 FQNEAQ. CDR3 bases: TGCGCCAGCAGCCCCTTTAGCGGGAGCTACAATGAGCAGTTCTTC. Translated, it gives CASSPFSGSYNEQFF.

V gene TRBV6-5 combines with J gene TRBJ1-3; a possible D gene is TRBD1 (6 bases). CDR1 and CDR2 from the germline V gene are MNHEY and SVGAGI. The CDR3 is 15 amino acids. V lost 4 bases to trimming and J lost 2 bases, with 12 bases between them. The CDR3 nucleotides read TGTGCCAGCAGTTCGTCAGGGGCGACTGGAAACACCATATATTTT. It encodes CASSSSGATGNTIYF.

The J gene is TRBJ1-2, the V gene TRBV29-1, with TRBD1 matching over 9 bases. This CDR3 has 13 amino acids. Trimming removed 7 bases from V and 4 bases from J; junction bases left unmatched: 7. Germline values: CDR1 SQVTM, CDR2 ANQGSEA. CDR3 bases: TGCAGCGCGGACAGGGGTGGGGTCTATGGCTACACCTTC. This encodes CSADRGGVYGYTF. Together with reference TRBV29-1 and TRBJ1-2, the CDR3 gives the full variable domain: SAVISQKPSRDICQRGTSLTIQCQVDSQVTMMFWYRQQPGQSLTLIATANQGSEATYESGFVIDKFPISRPNLTFSTLTVSNMSPEDSSIYLCSADRGGVYGYTFGSGTRLTVV.

This clone was seen only once. This chain joins TRBV9 and TRBJ2-3, with 8 bases fitting TRBD2. CDR1 and CDR2 from the germline V gene are SGDLS and YYNGEE. This CDR3 is built from 18 residues. The V and J ends lost 4 bases and 4 bases, in that order; junction bases with no gene match: 17. CDR3 DNA sequence: TGTGCCAGCAGCTTAAACCCCCGGCAGCGGGAGAACTCAGATACGCAGTATTTT. It encodes CASSLNPRQRENSDTQYF.

This sequence joins TRBV27 and TRBJ2-7; possible D gene TRBD2, 6 bases. The ends were cut back, 6 bases at V and 3 bases at J, with 12 bases in the middle. The CDR3 totals 13 residues. Germline-derived CDR1 and CDR2 are MNHEY and SMNVEV (reference sequence). The CDR3 here is CASRPGGNYEQYF. CDR3 nucleotides: TGTGCCAGCAGGCCCGGGGGTAACTACGAGCAGTACTTC.

The rearrangement links TRBV7-9 to TRBJ2-3; a possible D gene is TRBD1 (6 bases). The germline CDR1 and CDR2 sequences are SEHNR and FQNEAQ (reference sequence). Between the trimmed V and J ends, which lost 2 bases and 2 bases, there was a span of 11 bases. The CDR3 length is 15 residues. CDR3 protein: CASSLSGDPTDTQYF. The CDR3 coding sequence is TGTGCCAGCAGCTTATCAGGGGACCCCACAGATACGCAGTATTTT.

CDR3 coding DNA: TGTGCCAGCAGTTTAAGGCAGGGTGGGGAGACCCAGTACTTC. Its protein product is CASSLRQGGETQYF. The chain carries TRBV27 and TRBJ2-5; D is perhaps TRBD1 (5 bases). The ends were cut back, 2 bases at V and 5 bases at J, with 12 bases in the middle. The CDR3 is 14 amino acids. Germline V lookup: CDR1 MNHEY, CDR2 SMNVEV (reference sequence).

The gene calls are TRBV4-1 and TRBJ2-7; D gene ambiguous. V shed 0 bases and J shed 1 base, with 4 bases lying between them. In germline, CDR1 is MGHRA, CDR2 YSYEKL. The CDR3 contains 13 residues. The CDR3 reads CASSQDQSYEQYF. CDR3 nucleotide sequence: TGCGCCAGCAGCCAAGATCAATCCTACGAGCAGTACTTC.

The rearrangement links TRBV5-1 to TRBJ2-7, with 9 bases that match TRBD2. Germline CDR1 is SGHRS and CDR2 is YFSETQ. The CDR3 totals 15 residues. V gave up 4 bases and J gave up 1 base; unmatched junction bases: 6. DNA of the CDR3: TGCGCCAGCAGCGTCCGACTAGCGGCTTCCTACGAGCAGTACTTC. Its translation is CASSVRLAASYEQYF.

V is TRBV7-2 and J is TRBJ2-2; D is ambiguous. The CDR3 sequence is 14 residues long. Germline V lookup: CDR1 SGHTA, CDR2 FQGNSA. Between the trimmed V and J ends, which lost 5 bases and 3 bases, there was a span of 10 bases. The CDR3 reads CASSLPFDTGELFF. The DNA for the CDR3 is TGTGCCAGCAGCCTCCCCTTTGACACCGGGGAGCTGTTTTTT.

The V gene is TRBV2, the J gene TRBJ2-1; TRBD2 matches 9 bases. The germline CDR1 and CDR2 sequences are SNHLY and FYNNEI. The CDR3 has 16 residues. V shed 10 bases, J shed 0 bases, and the junction held 10 bases outside the gene matches. The CDR3 loop reads CATAGGMGYSYNEQFF. CDR3 coding DNA: TGTGCCACAGCGGGAGGAATGGGATACTCCTACAATGAGCAGTTCTTC.

The rearrangement joins TRBV29-1 to TRBJ2-1; D call uncertain. The CDR3 spans 13 residues. Germline CDR1 SQVTM, CDR2 ANQGSEA. V was shortened by 0 bases and J by 6 bases, with 9 bases between the two germline ends. CDR3 amino acids: CSVEESGSNEQFF. As DNA, the CDR3 is TGCAGCGTTGAAGAGTCGGGTTCCAATGAGCAGTTCTTC.

The chain carries TRBV4-1 and TRBJ2-1; 12 nucleotides line up with TRBD2. Germline V gene sequence: CDR1 MGHRA, CDR2 YSYEKL. The CDR3 runs to 19 residues. With V trimmed by 0 bases and J by 6 bases, 12 bases remained unmatched. The CDR3 DNA sequence: TGCGCCAGCAGCCAAGAACCCCTAGCGGGGGGGCCGGGGAGCAATGAGCAGTTCTTC. Translating gives CASSQEPLAGGPGSNEQFF.

This clone was observed a handful of times. This chain joins TRBV30 and TRBJ1-1, with 7 bases lining up with TRBD1. The CDR3 is 12 amino acids. With V trimmed by 3 bases and J by 4 bases, 2 bases remained unmatched. Germline values: CDR1 GTSNPN, CDR2 SVGIG (reference sequence). DNA of the CDR3: TGTGCCTGGAGAGGGGGCCCCACTGAAGCTTTCTTT. This codes for CAWRGGPTEAFF. The variable domain in full, completed from reference TRBV30 and TRBJ1-1, reads SQTIHQWPATLVQPVGSPLSLECTVEGTSNPNLYWYRQAAGRGLQLLFYSVGIGQISSEVPQNLSASRPQDRQFILSSKKLLLSDSGFYLCAWRGGPTEAFFGQGTRLTVV.

The genes are TRBV18 and TRBJ1-5; D ambiguous. Germline CDR1 and CDR2: KGHSH and LQKENI. V was clipped by 7 bases and J by 1 base, with 14 bases between them. This CDR3 spans 15 amino acids. CDR3 DNA sequence: TGTGCCAGCTTCGACACCAATCGGAGCAATCAGCCCCAGCATTTT. Encoded protein: CASFDTNRSNQPQHF.

CDR3 loop: CASSQRAGTSGTRSYEQYF. CDR3 in DNA: TGCGCCAGCAGTCAGCGGGCCGGGACTAGCGGGACGAGGTCCTACGAGCAGTACTTC. The genes are TRBV23-1 and TRBJ2-7; 13 nucleotides line up with TRBD2. TRBV23-1 is given ORF status, its function remaining uncertain. J was trimmed by 1 base and V by 3 bases; bases with no gene match: 12. The CDR3 totals 19 residues.

The rearrangement links TRBV4-1 to TRBJ2-7; a possible D gene is TRBD1 (6 bases). The CDR3 runs 15 residues. Germline CDR1 MGHRA, CDR2 YSYEKL. Trimming left V 3 bases short and J 3 bases short, with 15 bases between. The CDR3 DNA reads as TGCGCCAGCAGCCAGGGTAAGGACAGTTTCTACGAGCAGTACTTC. Translation: CASSQGKDSFYEQYF.

This chain uses TRBV11-2 with TRBJ1-2; 8 positions agree with TRBD1. The CDR3 loop spans 16 amino acids. Looked up from germline, CDR1 is SGHAT and CDR2 is FQNNGV. V dropped 2 bases and J dropped 1; count of bases not matched to a gene: 6. The CDR3 protein is CASSLWGTGVNYGYTF. The CDR3 DNA is TGTGCCAGCAGCTTATGGGGGACAGGAGTTAACTATGGCTACACCTTC. Variable domain in full (rest from reference TRBV11-2 and TRBJ1-2): EAGVAQSPRYKIIEKRQSVAFWCNPISGHATLYWYQQILGQGPKLLIQFQNNGVVDDSQLPKDRFSAERLKGVDSTLKIQPAKLEDSAVYLCASSLWGTGVNYGYTFGSGTRLTVV.

The rearrangement uses TRBV9 and TRBJ1-2, with 9 bases matching TRBD1. The CDR3 consists of 17 residues. Trimming removed 4 bases from V and 8 bases from J; junction bases left unmatched: 18. CDR1 is SGDLS, CDR2 YYNGEE, per germline. The CDR3 region has the DNA TGTGCCAGCAGCCTACTGACAGGGGGGGGGTTAGGAGTGGGCTACACCTTC. Its translation is CASSLLTGGGLGVGYTF.

This clone was recorded many times. J is TRBJ2-3 and V is TRBV6-1; D not certain. The CDR3 totals 15 residues. The ends were cut back, 1 base at V and 2 bases at J, with 10 bases in the middle. CDR1 and CDR2 (germline): MNHNS, SASEGT. In nucleotides, the CDR3 is TGTGCCAGCAGTGAAGGAATACAGCACACAGATACGCAGTATTTT. This gives the protein CASSEGIQHTDTQYF.

This clone was recorded only once. The V and J genes are TRBV5-1 and TRBJ2-5; no reliable D call. CDR1 and CDR2 (germline): SGHRS, YFSETQ. This CDR3 has 11 residues. V was clipped by 1 base and J by 7 bases, with 5 bases between them. The CDR3 reads CASSLLGTQYF. CDR3 in DNA: TGCGCCAGCAGCTTGCTAGGGACCCAGTACTTC.

The chain couples TRBV5-1 to TRBJ2-7; no firm D call. This CDR3 is 15 amino acids long. V lost 0 bases and J lost 0, with 10 bases in between. CDR1 SGHRS and CDR2 YFSETQ come from the germline V gene. Here the CDR3 DNA reads TGCGCCAGCAGCTTGGTGCAGTTCAGCTCCTACGAGCAGTACTTC. As protein: CASSLVQFSSYEQYF.

The chain links TRBV28 to TRBJ2-2; TRBD2 matches at 10 bases. This CDR3 region has 18 residues. Trimming took 3 bases from V and 5 from J; bases not matched to a gene: 12. CDR1 and CDR2 (germline): MDHEN, SYDVKM. The CDR3 region has the DNA TGTGCCAGCAGTTTCGAAAGCGGGGGGGTATTATGGACCGGGGAGCTGTTTTTT. As protein: CASSFESGGVLWTGELFF.

The V call is TRBV7-8, the J call TRBJ1-1; 10 bases are shared with TRBD1. The CDR3 consists of 17 residues. Germline V lookup: CDR1 SGHVS, CDR2 FQNEAQ. V gave up 2 bases and J gave up 1 base; unmatched junction bases: 7. The CDR3 here is CASSLSGTGDQNTEAFF. Written as DNA, the CDR3 is TGTGCCAGCAGCTTATCAGGGACAGGGGATCAGAACACTGAAGCTTTCTTT.

The V and J genes are TRBV28 and TRBJ1-2, with a tentative D call TRBD1 (6 bases). CDR1 and CDR2 (germline): MDHEN, SYDVKM. The CDR3 has 17 residues. Trimming stripped 4 bases from V and 5 bases from J, with 23 bases between. CDR3 DNA sequence: TGTGCCAGCAGTTCCATGATGGTGGGGGCTGCTTCATATGGCTACACCTTC. This translates into CASSSMMVGAASYGYTF.

This clone was found a few times. Here the CDR3 reads CASSYHTDSGNTIYF. The CDR3 coding sequence is TGCGCCAGCAGCTACCACACCGACTCTGGAAACACCATATATTTT. The genes are TRBV5-1 and TRBJ1-3; no clear D. CDR3 length: 15 amino acids. Trimming took 3 bases from V and 0 from J, leaving 10 bases between them. Germline V CDR1 and CDR2: SGHRS, YFSETQ.